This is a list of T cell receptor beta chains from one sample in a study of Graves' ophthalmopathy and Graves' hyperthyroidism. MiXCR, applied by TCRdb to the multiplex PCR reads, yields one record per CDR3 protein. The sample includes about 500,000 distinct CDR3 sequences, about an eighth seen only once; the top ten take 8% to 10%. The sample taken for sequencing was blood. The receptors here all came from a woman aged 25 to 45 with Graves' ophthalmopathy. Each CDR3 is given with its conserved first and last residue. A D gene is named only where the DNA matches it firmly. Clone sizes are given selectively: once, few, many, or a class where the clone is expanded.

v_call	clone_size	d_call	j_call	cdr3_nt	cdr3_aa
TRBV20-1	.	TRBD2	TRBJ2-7	TGCAGTGTTGACGGACTAGCGGGGATGTCCTACGAGCAGTACTTC	CSVDGLAGMSYEQYF
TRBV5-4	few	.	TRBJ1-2	TGTGCCAGCAGCTTGACCCAGGAGTTGCATGGCTACACCTTC	CASSLTQELHGYTF
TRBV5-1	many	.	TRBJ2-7	TGCGCCAGCAGCAAGGGAGACAGGGGACTATACTCCTACGAGCAGTACTTC	CASSKGDRGLYSYEQYF
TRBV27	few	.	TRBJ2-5	TGTGCCAGCAGCCCGACACCTTACCAAGAGACCCAGTACTTC	CASSPTPYQETQYF
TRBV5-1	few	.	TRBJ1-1	TGCGCCAGCAGCTTGGTAGGGGGGCTGAACACTGAAGCTTTCTTT	CASSLVGGLNTEAFF
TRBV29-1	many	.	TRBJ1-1	TGCAGCGTTGAAAGGGGGGCTTGGGTGAACACTGAAGCTTTCTTT	CSVERGAWVNTEAFF
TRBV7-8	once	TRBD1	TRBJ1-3	TGTGCCAGCAGCTTAGCAACAGGGGGCGAAAACACCATATATTTT	CASSLATGGENTIYF
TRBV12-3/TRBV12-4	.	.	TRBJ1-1	TGTGCCAGCAGTTTTGCAGGGGAAGGCACTGAAGCTTTCTTT	CASSFAGEGTEAFF
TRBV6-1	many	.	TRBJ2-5	TGTGCCAGCGGAAAGGGCCCTGAGACCCAGTACTTC	CASGKGPETQYF
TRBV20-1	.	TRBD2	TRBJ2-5	TGCAGTGCTAGAGATCCCACTAGCGGGGGGCGGGGAGAGACCCAGTACTTC	CSARDPTSGGRGETQYF
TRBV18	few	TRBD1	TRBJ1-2	TGTGCCAGCTCAGAAGGAGGGACAGATTATTATGGCTACACCTTC	CASSEGGTDYYGYTF
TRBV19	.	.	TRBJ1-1	TGTGTCAGTAGTAAGACAAGGAACACTGAAGCTTTCTTT	CVSSKTRNTEAFF
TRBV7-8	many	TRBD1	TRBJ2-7	TGTGCCAGCAGCTCCGACAGGGACGGCGAGCAGTACTTC	CASSSDRDGEQYF
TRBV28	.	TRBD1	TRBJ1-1	TGTGCCAGCAGTTTATTTAGGCAGGGGGGGCTGGACACTGAAGCTTTCTTT	CASSLFRQGGLDTEAFF
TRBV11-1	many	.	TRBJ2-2	TGTGCCAGCAGCTATTTAACAGGGAGTAACACCGGGGAGCTGTTTTTT	CASSYLTGSNTGELFF
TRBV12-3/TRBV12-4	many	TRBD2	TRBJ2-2	TGTGCCAGCAGTTTACAACTAGCGGAGAACACCGGGGAGCTGTTTTTT	CASSLQLAENTGELFF
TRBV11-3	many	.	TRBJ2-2	TGTGCCAGCAGCTTACACTCTGGGCCGAACACCGGGGAGCTGTTTTTT	CASSLHSGPNTGELFF
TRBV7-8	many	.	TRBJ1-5	TGTGCCAGCAGCTTAGGGCGGTGGGGTGAACAGCCCCAGCATTTT	CASSLGRWGEQPQHF
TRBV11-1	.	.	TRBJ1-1	TGTGCCAGCAGCTTAGCGATCGGTTACACTGAAGCTTTCTTT	CASSLAIGYTEAFF
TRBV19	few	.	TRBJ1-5	TGTGCCAGTAGTATAGAGGGCAGTACAGGCAATCAGCCCCAGCATTTT	CASSIEGSTGNQPQHF
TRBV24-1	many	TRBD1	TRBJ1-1	TGTGCCACCAGTGATAGAGGGGAGGGGGCGCGCACTGAAGCTTTCTTT	CATSDRGEGARTEAFF
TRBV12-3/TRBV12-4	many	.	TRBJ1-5	TGTGCCAGCAGTTTTGCCGGGAGCAATCAGCCCCAGCATTTT	CASSFAGSNQPQHF
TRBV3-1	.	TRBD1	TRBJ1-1	TGTGCCAGCAGCCCGTTAACAGGGGGCGCCAGGGTGAACACTGAAGCTTTCTTT	CASSPLTGGARVNTEAFF
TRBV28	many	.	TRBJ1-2	TGTGCCAGCAGTTTTGGCACAGCCTATGGCTACACCTTC	CASSFGTAYGYTF
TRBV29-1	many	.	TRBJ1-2	TGCAGCGCCGAGGGCAGGGCCGACACCAACTATGGCTACACCTTC	CSAEGRADTNYGYTF
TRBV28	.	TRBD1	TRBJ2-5	TGTGCCAGCAGCTCCGGGACAGGGGATCAAGAGACCCAGTACTTC	CASSSGTGDQETQYF
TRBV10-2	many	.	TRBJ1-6	TGCGCCAGCAGCGAGTACGGCGGGGTACATAATTCACCCCTCCACTTT	CASSEYGGVHNSPLHF
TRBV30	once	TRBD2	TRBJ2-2	TGTGCCTGGAGGGTACTAGCGGGAGTCGGGGGGCTGTTTTTT	CAWRVLAGVGGLFF
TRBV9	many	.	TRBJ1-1	TGTGCCAGCAACCCATTCGGAGGTCTGAACACTGAAGCTTTCTTT	CASNPFGGLNTEAFF
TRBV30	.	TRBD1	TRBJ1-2	TGTGCCTGGGGCCCCGACAGGGGTTATGGCTACACCTTC	CAWGPDRGYGYTF
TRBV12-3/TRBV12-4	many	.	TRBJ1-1	TGTGCCAGCACCCCCGGGGCAGGGAGGATGAACACTGAAGCTTTCTTT	CASTPGAGRMNTEAFF
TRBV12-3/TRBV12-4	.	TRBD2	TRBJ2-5	TGTGCCAGCAGTTTAGGGAGCGGGGGGTTAGGGGAGACCCAGTACTTC	CASSLGSGGLGETQYF
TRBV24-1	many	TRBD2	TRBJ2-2	TGTGCCACCAGTGATTGGACTAGCGGCACCGGGGAGCTGTTTTTT	CATSDWTSGTGELFF
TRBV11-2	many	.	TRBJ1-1	TGTGCCAGCAGCTTTGGGAGGATGCACACTGAAGCTTTCTTT	CASSFGRMHTEAFF
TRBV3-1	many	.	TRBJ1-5	TGTGCCAGCAGCCAAGAACCTCCTCAGCCCCAGCATTTT	CASSQEPPQPQHF
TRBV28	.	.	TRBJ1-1	TGTGCCAGCAAGGGGTGGGTGGACACTGAAGCTTTCTTT	CASKGWVDTEAFF
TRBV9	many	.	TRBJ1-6	TGTGCCAGCAGCGTCGGGACGAACTCCTCACCCCTCCACTTT	CASSVGTNSSPLHF